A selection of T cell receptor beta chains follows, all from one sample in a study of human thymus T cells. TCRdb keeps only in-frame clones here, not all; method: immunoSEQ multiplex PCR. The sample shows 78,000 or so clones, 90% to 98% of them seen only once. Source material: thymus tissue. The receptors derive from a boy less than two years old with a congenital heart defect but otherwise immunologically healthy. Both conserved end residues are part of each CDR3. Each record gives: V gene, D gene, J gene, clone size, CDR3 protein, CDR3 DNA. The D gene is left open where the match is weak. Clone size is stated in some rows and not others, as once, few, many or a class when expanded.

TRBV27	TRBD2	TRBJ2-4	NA	CASSPRTSGRLTDIQYF	TGTGCCAGCAGTCCTCGGACTAGCGGGAGGTTAACGGACATTCAGTACTTC
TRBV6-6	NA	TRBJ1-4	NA	CASSYSNSNEKLFF	TGTGCCAGCAGTTACTCGAACAGTAATGAAAAACTGTTTTTT
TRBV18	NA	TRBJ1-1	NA	CASSPVPTGEAFF	TGTGCCAGCTCACCGGTCCCCACGGGTGAAGCTTTCTTT
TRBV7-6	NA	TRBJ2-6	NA	CASSSLPLTGYGANVLTF	TGTGCCAGCAGCTCGTTGCCCCTAACAGGATACGGGGCCAACGTCCTGACTTTC
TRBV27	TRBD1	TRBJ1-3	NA	CASSFGQGAGNTIYF	TGTGCCAGCAGTTTCGGGCAGGGGGCTGGAAACACCATATATTTT
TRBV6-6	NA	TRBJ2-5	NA	CATLRTCQETQYF	TGTGCCACCTTAAGGACATGCCAAGAGACCCAGTACTTC
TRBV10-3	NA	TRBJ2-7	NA	CAISESRTRRGYEQYF	TGTGCCATCAGTGAGTCGAGGACTCGACGGGGCTACGAGCAGTACTTC
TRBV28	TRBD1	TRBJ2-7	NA	CASWDRGWSGPYYEQYF	TGTGCCAGCTGGGACAGGGGGTGGTCGGGGCCCTACTACGAGCAGTACTTC
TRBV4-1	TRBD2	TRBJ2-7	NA	CASSQGTSGSHEQYF	TGCGCCAGCAGCCAAGGGACTAGCGGGAGCCACGAGCAGTACTTC
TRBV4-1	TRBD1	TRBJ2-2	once	CASSQDGLGGPTNTGELFF	TGCGCCAGCAGCCAAGATGGGTTAGGGGGCCCCACGAACACCGGGGAGCTGTTTTTT